These 9 T cell receptor beta chains were sequenced from one sample in a study of cytomegalovirus exposure and HLA in healthy donors. Vbeta (60) and Jbeta (13) primers were used in the PCR. Method: immunoSEQ multiplex PCR; TCRdb's copy keeps in-frame clones and lacks some. The sample consists of about 120,000 clones, 81% of them appearing once. Sequencing input: PBMCs. All receptors derive from a woman aged 25 to 39 in good health and CMV-seronegative.

About this clone itself: Other DNA sequences from this sample encode an identical CDR3 as well. V gene TRBV15 combines with J gene TRBJ2-7, with TRBD1 matching 9 bases. Looked up from germline, CDR1 is LNHNV and CDR2 is YYDKDF (reference sequence). This CDR3 spans 15 amino acids. V trimming: 0 bases; J trimming: 3 bases; junction bases outside the gene matches: 3. The DNA for the CDR3 is TGTGCCACCAGCAGAGAAGGACAGGGGATCTACGAGCAGTACTTC. The encoded protein is CATSREGQGIYEQYF. The entire variable domain, with the rest obtained from reference TRBV15 and TRBJ2-7, is as follows: DAMVIQNPRYQVTQFGKPVTLSCSQTLNHNVMYWYQQKSSQAPKLLFHYYDKDFNNEADTPDNFQSRRPNTSFCFLDIRSPGLGDTAMYLCATSREGQGIYEQYFGPGTRLTVT.

V gene TRBV10-2 combines with J gene TRBJ2-2, with a tentative D call TRBD1 (5 bases). The CDR3 covers 14 residues. Trimming shortened V by 4 bases and J by 6 bases, and 12 bases separated the two germline ends. Germline lookup yields CDR1 WSHSY and CDR2 SAAADI. Here the CDR3 reads CASSGQGGPGELFF. CDR3 bases: TGCGCCAGCAGTGGCCAGGGCGGACCCGGGGAGCTGTTTTTT.

The chain recombines TRBV16 with TRBJ2-7, with 7 bases fitting TRBD1. The CDR3 extends over 18 amino acids. Germline CDR1 KGHSY, CDR2 FQNENV. The ends lost 0 bases at V and 10 bases at J; junction bases unmatched: 21. As DNA, the CDR3 is TGTGCCAGCAGCCAATCCTCTCGAAGATTACGACAGGGAAATCTTCAGTACTTC. Residues: CASSQSSRRLRQGNLQYF.

The chain joins TRBV7-9 to TRBJ2-7, with TRBD1 as a possible D gene (6 bases). V was trimmed by 5 bases and J by 6 bases, leaving 11 bases between them. CDR1 and CDR2 (germline): SEHNR, FQNEAQ (reference sequence). The CDR3 runs to 12 residues. CDR3 in DNA: TGTGCCAGCAGCCATGGGACAAGCGAGCAGTACTTC. Protein product: CASSHGTSEQYF. Variable domain in full (rest from reference TRBV7-9 and TRBJ2-7): DTGVSQNPRHKITKRGQNVTFRCDPISEHNRLYWYRQTLGQGPEFLTYFQNEAQLEKSRLLSDRFSAERPKGSFSTLEIQRTEQGDSAMYLCASSHGTSEQYFGPGTRLTVT.

V and J are TRBV7-2 and TRBJ1-1; tentative D call: TRBD1 (6 bases). Germline V gene data show CDR1 as SGHTA and CDR2 as FQGNSA. CDR3 length: 14 residues. Deletions cut 4 bases from V and 1 base from J, with 10 bases between. CDR3 coding DNA: TGTGCCAGCAGCTCGGGACAACCGAACACTGAAGCTTTCTTT. Translation gives CASSSGQPNTEAFF.

The sample holds one count of this clone. V is TRBV5-6 and J is TRBJ2-7; a weak D match, TRBD1 (6 bases). Trimming took 5 bases from V and 4 from J, leaving 16 bases between them. Per the germline V gene, CDR1 is SGHDT and CDR2 is YYEEEE. The CDR3 has 14 amino acids. The CDR3 nucleotides are TGTGCCAGCAGTTGGGGGACATCATCTTACGAGCAGTACTTC. Translated, it gives CASSWGTSSYEQYF.

This sequence joins TRBV19 and TRBJ2-5, with 8 positions matching TRBD1. CDR1 is LNHDA, CDR2 SQIVND, per germline (reference sequence). The CDR3 spans 14 residues. V shed 9 bases, J shed 7 bases, and the junction held 13 bases outside the gene matches. The CDR3 sequence: CASRDGQGGTTQYF. CDR3 sequence (DNA): TGTGCCAGCCGCGACGGACAGGGTGGCACGACCCAGTACTTC.

The chain carries TRBV30 and TRBJ2-7; TRBD1 agrees at 10 bases. After removal of 2 bases from V and 4 bases from J, the junction contained 5 bases not matched to a gene. The CDR3 runs 14 residues. Germline-derived CDR1 and CDR2 are GTSNPN and SVGIG (reference sequence). For the CDR3, the DNA is TGTGCCTGGAGTCCCCGACAGGGGGCTTACGAGCAGTACTTC. The encoded protein is CAWSPRQGAYEQYF.

In its sample, this clone was seen a few times. This chain connects TRBV29-1 to TRBJ1-1; maybe TRBD1 (5 bases). The V gene's germline CDR1 is SQVTM and CDR2 ANQGSEA. V was cut by 4 bases and J by 1 base, with 13 bases left in between. The CDR3 has 14 residues. The CDR3 nucleotides are TGCAGCGTTGCCCAGGGAGGGAAGAACACTGAAGCTTTCTTT. This translates into CSVAQGGKNTEAFF.